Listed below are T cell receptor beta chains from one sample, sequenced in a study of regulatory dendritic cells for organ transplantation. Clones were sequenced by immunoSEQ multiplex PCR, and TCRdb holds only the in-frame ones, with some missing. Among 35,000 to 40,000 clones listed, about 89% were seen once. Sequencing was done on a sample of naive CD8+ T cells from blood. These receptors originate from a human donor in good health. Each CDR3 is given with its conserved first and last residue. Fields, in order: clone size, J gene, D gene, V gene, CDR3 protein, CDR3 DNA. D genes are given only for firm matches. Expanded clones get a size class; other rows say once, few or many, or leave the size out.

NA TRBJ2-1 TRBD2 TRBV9 CASSVETSGSPYNEQFF TGTGCCAGCAGCGTAGAGACTAGCGGGAGCCCCTACAATGAGCAGTTCTTC
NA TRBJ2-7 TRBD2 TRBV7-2 CASSGAGAYEQYF TGTGCCAGCAGTGGGGCGGGGGCCTACGAGCAGTACTTC
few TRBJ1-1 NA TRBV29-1 CSVVQDGKAEAFF TGCAGCGTTGTCCAAGACGGCAAGGCTGAAGCTTTCTTT
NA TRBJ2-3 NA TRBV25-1 CASSVRGRPTDTQYF TGTGCCAGCAGTGTTCGGGGCAGACCCACAGATACGCAGTATTTT
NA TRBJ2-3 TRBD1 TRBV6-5 CASSYRTGGTADTQYF TGTGCCAGCAGTTATAGGACAGGGGGCACAGCAGATACGCAGTATTTT
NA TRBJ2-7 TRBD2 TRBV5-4 CASSLGLATSYEQYF TGTGCCAGCAGCTTGGGACTAGCGACGTCCTACGAGCAGTACTTC
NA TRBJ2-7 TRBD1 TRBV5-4 CASSSDRAEYF TGTGCCAGCAGCTCAGACAGGGCGGAGTACTTC
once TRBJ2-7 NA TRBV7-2 CASSLVSGYSEQYF TGTGCCAGCAGCTTAGTCTCCGGGTACAGCGAGCAGTACTTC
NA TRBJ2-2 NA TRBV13 CASSFMQGRLFF TGTGCCAGCAGCTTTATGCAGGGAAGGCTGTTTTTT
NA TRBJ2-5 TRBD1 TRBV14 CASSQVQGAWETQYF TGTGCCAGCAGCCAAGTACAGGGGGCTTGGGAGACCCAGTACTTC
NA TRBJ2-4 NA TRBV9 CASSVEGVAKNIQYF TGTGCCAGCAGCGTAGAGGGGGTAGCCAAAAACATTCAGTACTTC
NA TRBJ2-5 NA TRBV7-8 CASSLPRVGTYQETQYF TGTGCCAGCAGCTTACCCCGGGTGGGCACCTACCAAGAGACCCAGTACTTC
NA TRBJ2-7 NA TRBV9 CASSVGTAVVEQYF TGTGCCAGCAGCGTAGGAACGGCAGTTGTGGAGCAGTACTTC
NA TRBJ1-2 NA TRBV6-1 CASSDSYGYTF TGTGCCAGCAGCGACAGCTATGGCTACACCTTC
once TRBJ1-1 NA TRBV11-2 CASSLGNGGVEAFF TGTGCCAGCAGCTTGGGGAACGGGGGTGTTGAAGCTTTCTTT
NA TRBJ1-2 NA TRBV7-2 CASTLRGGAKGGYTF TGTGCCAGCACCCTAAGGGGGGGGGCGAAAGGGGGCTACACCTTC
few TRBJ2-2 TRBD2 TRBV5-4 CASSLVSGGYTGELFF TGTGCCAGCAGCTTGGTGAGCGGGGGGTACACCGGGGAGCTGTTTTTT
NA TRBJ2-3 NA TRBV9 CASSRGSTDTQYF TGTGCCAGCAGCCGCGGGAGCACAGATACGCAGTATTTT
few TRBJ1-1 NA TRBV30 CAWSVSQNTEAFF TGTGCCTGGAGTGTAAGTCAGAACACTGAAGCTTTCTTT
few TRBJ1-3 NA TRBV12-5 CASVRGLSGNTIYF TGTGCTAGTGTTCGGGGCCTCTCTGGAAACACCATATATTTT
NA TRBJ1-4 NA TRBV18 CASSPPGSTNEKLFF TGTGCCAGCTCACCACCGGGGTCAACTAATGAAAAACTGTTTTTT
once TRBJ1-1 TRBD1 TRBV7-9 CASSFGQGSNTEAFF TGTGCCAGCAGCTTCGGACAGGGGTCGAACACTGAAGCTTTCTTT
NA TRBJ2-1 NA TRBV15 CATSRDSTGLYNEQFF TGTGCCACCAGCAGAGATTCCACAGGGTTATACAATGAGCAGTTCTTC
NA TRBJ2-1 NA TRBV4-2 CASSQDLYRAPGLDNEQFF TGTGCCAGCAGCCAAGATTTATATCGGGCTCCGGGGTTGGACAATGAGCAGTTCTTC
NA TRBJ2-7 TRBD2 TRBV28 CASTEGGGLVRHEQYF TGTGCCAGCACCGAAGGGGGGGGACTAGTCAGGCACGAGCAGTACTTC
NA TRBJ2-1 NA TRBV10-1 CASSPGTNEQFF TGCGCCAGCAGCCCGGGTACGAATGAGCAGTTCTTC
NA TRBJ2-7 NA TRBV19 CASSIGWRGDYEQYF TGTGCCAGTAGTATAGGCTGGCGGGGAGACTACGAGCAGTACTTC
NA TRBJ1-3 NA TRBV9 CASSPQRSTIYF TGTGCCAGCAGCCCCCAGAGAAGCACCATATATTTT
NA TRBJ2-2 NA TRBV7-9 CASSFRSTGELFF TGTGCCAGCAGCTTCCGGAGCACCGGGGAGCTGTTTTTT
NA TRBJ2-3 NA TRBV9 CASSVDGGLRTDTQYF TGTGCCAGCAGCGTAGATGGGGGCCTAAGAACAGATACGCAGTATTTT
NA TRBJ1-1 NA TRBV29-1 CSVPWGYTEAFF TGCAGCGTTCCGTGGGGTTACACTGAAGCTTTCTTT
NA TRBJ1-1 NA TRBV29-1 CSVARSLRNTEAFF TGCAGCGTAGCGAGATCTCTTCGGAACACTGAAGCTTTCTTT
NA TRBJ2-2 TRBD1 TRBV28 CASSTRTGGTGELFF TGTGCCAGCAGTACACGGACAGGGGGGACCGGGGAGCTGTTTTTT
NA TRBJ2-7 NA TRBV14 CASSPRRTLQYF TGTGCCAGCAGCCCAAGACGGACACTGCAGTACTTC
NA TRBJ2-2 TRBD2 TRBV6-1 CASSGLAGGQTGELFF TGTGCCAGCAGTGGACTAGCGGGAGGCCAAACCGGGGAGCTGTTTTTT
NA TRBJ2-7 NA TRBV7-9 CASSYASSEQYF TGTGCCAGCAGCTACGCATCGAGCGAGCAGTACTTC
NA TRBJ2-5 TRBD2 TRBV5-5 CESGGQETQYF TGTGAGAGCGGGGGACAAGAGACCCAGTACTTC
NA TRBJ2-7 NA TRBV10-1 CATSTGRPYEQYF TGCGCCACTTCTACAGGCAGGCCCTACGAGCAGTACTTC
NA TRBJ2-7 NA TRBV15 CATSPQESVHEQYF TGTGCCACCAGCCCGCAGGAATCAGTACACGAGCAGTACTTC
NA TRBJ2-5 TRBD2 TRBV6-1 CASSELGAGGLEETQYF TGTGCCAGCAGTGAGCTCGGAGCGGGGGGGCTCGAAGAGACCCAGTACTTC
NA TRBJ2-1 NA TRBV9 CASGLGSSYNEQFF TGTGCCAGTGGTTTGGGGAGCTCCTACAATGAGCAGTTCTTC
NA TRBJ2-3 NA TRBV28 CASSVGQFSTDTQYF TGTGCCAGCAGTGTGGGGCAGTTTAGCACAGATACGCAGTATTTT
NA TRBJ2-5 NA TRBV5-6 CASSLGDWLETQYF TGTGCCAGCAGCTTGGGCGACTGGTTAGAGACCCAGTACTTC
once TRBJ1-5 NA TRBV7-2 CASSLGLNSNQPQHF TGTGCCAGCAGCTTAGGCCTCAACAGCAATCAGCCCCAGCATTTT
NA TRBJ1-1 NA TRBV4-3 CASSQDGGSEAFF TGCGCCAGCAGCCAAGATGGGGGTTCTGAAGCTTTCTTT
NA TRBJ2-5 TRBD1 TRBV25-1 CASSEEGAETQYF TGTGCCAGCAGTGAAGAGGGGGCTGAGACCCAGTACTTC
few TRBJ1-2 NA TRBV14 CASSQDVGGYTF TGTGCCAGCAGCCAAGATGTGGGTGGCTACACCTTC
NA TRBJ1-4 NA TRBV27 CASSLYVGDEKLFF TGTGCCAGCAGTTTATATGTAGGGGATGAAAAACTGTTTTTT